The 6 T cell receptor beta chains listed next were all sequenced from one sample in a study of T-cell reconstitution after alpha-beta-depleted transplantation in children. Unique molecular identifiers were incorporated into the prepared TCRbeta library. TCRdb used MiXCR to reprocess the PCR reads, holding one entry per CDR3 protein. Here the sample spans hundreds of thousands of distinct CDR3 sequences, 16% being singletons. Specimen: PBMCs from the stem cell graft donor, collected from the stem cell graft. Receptors originate from a human donor who donated a stem cell graft to a child with acute myeloid leukemia.

This clonotype was recorded many times. V and J are TRBV12-3 or TRBV12-4 and TRBJ2-3; D might be TRBD2 (5 bases). Trimming stripped 6 bases from V and 1 base from J, with 11 bases between. CDR3 length: 14 residues. This CDR3 reads CASSPSRGTDTQYF. CDR3 nucleotides: TGTGCCAGCAGCCCTTCGAGGGGCACAGATACGCAGTATTTT.

This clonotype was observed many times. CDR3 nucleotides: TGTGCCTGCCGCAAGGGAATGAACACTGAAGCTTTCTTT. Encoded protein: CACRKGMNTEAFF. The rearrangement links TRBV30 to TRBJ1-1; D remains unclear. CDR1 is GTSNPN and CDR2 is SVGIG in the germline V gene (reference sequence). The germline V and J ends were trimmed by 6 bases and 0 bases, with 11 bases remaining between them. The CDR3 has 13 amino acids.

This clonotype was seen only a few times. This chain joins TRBV5-5 and TRBJ2-1; TRBD1 is a possible D gene (6 bases). In germline, CDR1 is SGHKS, CDR2 YYEKEE (reference sequence). CDR3 size: 15 residues. V shed 5 bases and J shed 8 bases, with 20 bases lying between them. This CDR3 is CASSPETGWGDEQFF. CDR3 in DNA: TGTGCCAGCAGTCCAGAGACAGGTTGGGGCGATGAGCAGTTCTTC.

As DNA, the CDR3 is TGTGCCAGCAGCGATTGGCGGGGGGGACAGGAGACCCAGTACTTC. Translation gives CASSDWRGGQETQYF. This chain joins TRBV7-2 and TRBJ2-5, with 9 bases that match TRBD2. V gave up 5 bases and J gave up 5 bases; unmatched junction bases: 9. Germline loops: CDR1 SGHTA, CDR2 FQGNSA. CDR3 length equals 15 residues.

The genes are TRBV5-1 and TRBJ1-1; unclear D gene. V gave up 4 bases and J gave up 6 bases, with 19 bases separating them. CDR1 is SGHRS and CDR2 is YFSETQ in the germline V gene. The CDR3 consists of 15 residues. CDR3 DNA sequence: TGCGCCAGCAGCCCCTACGGGGAGTTCAACTCTGAAGCTTTCTTT. This codes for CASSPYGEFNSEAFF.

This clonotype was picked up a small number of times. The chain recombines TRBV6-2 or TRBV6-3 with TRBJ1-1; D unclear. Trimming took off 2 bases at V and 6 bases at J, with 13 bases between the two ends. CDR3 length: 14 amino acids. Germline-derived CDR1 and CDR2 are MNHEY and SVGEGT. CDR3 coding DNA: TGTGCCAGCAGTTACGACCCTATAGGCCCTGAAGCTTTCTTT. It yields the protein CASSYDPIGPEAFF.